The clone carrying this TCR beta chain has a handful of counts. Its target is not known. The data originate from a study of response to subunit inactivated influenza vaccine. Germline V gene sequence: CDR1 SGHTS, CDR2 YDEGEE. The CDR3 consists of 15 residues. The ends lost 4 bases at V and 2 bases at J; junction bases unmatched: 5. The study's findings and limits: Few additional T cells are recruited per seasonal influenza vaccination, authors suggested.

In TCRdb, the RT-PCR reads were re-called with MiXCR into one record per CDR3 protein. The table has about 520,000 distinct CDR3 sequences, 25% seen once. This clonotype was obtained from a man aged 50-59 years who received an inactivated influenza vaccine. The material was CD4+ T cells sorted from PBMCs, obtained about 5 days after vaccination. This chain uses TRBV5-8 with TRBJ2-2, with 7 bases that match TRBD1. CDR3 in amino acids: CASSLQGINTGELFF. CDR3 sequence (DNA): TGTGCCAGCAGCCTACAGGGGATTAACACCGGGGAGCTGTTTTTT.